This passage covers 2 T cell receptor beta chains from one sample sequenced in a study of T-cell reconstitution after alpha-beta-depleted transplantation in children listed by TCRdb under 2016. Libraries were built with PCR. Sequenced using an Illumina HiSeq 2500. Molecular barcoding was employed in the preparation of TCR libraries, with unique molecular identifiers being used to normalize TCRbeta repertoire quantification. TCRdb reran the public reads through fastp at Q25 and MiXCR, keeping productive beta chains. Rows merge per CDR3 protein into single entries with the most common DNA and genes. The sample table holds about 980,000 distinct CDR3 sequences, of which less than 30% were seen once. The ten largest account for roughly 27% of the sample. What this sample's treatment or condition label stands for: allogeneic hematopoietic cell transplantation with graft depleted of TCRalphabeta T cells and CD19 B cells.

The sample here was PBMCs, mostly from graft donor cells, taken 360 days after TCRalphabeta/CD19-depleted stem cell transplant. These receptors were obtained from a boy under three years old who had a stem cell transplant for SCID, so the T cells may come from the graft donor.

The DNA of the CDR3 is TGTGCCAGCAGCTCGGGGGGGCCGGAGCAGTACTTC. Its protein is CASSSGGPEQYF. The gene calls are TRBV9 and TRBJ2-7; TRBD2 matches 8 bases. Germline V gene sequence: CDR1 SGDLS, CDR2 YYNGEE. The CDR3 consists of 12 residues. V shed 4 bases and J 7 bases; nucleotides not matched to a gene: 4.

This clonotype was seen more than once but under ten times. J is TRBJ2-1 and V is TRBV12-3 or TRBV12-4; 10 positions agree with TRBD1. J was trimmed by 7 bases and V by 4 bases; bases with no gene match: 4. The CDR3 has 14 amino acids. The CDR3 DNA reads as TGTGCCAGCAGTTCCGGACAGGGGGGAAATGAGCAGTTCTTC. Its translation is CASSSGQGGNEQFF.